Listed here are 28 T cell receptor beta chains from one sample, sequenced in a study of human T cells and chemical hapten exposure. Each CDR3 protein gets one entry after TCRdb re-called the RACE reads with MiXCR. The table lists about 340,000 distinct CDR3 sequences, about 7% of them singletons, with roughly 7.9% in the top ten. This sample's time point: patch test 1, 2 weeks after DPC sensitization. Treatment here: therapeutic diphenylcyclopropenone sensitization with weekly scalp DPC. Source: whole blood, taken in connection with sensitization to the hapten diphenylcyclopropenone (DPC). These TCRs come from a young woman with alopecia areata. Some clones in this sample may be carry-over from other donors' samples.

This clonotype has just a few counts. V and J are TRBV20-1 and TRBJ2-4; D may be TRBD2 (6 bases). The CDR3 has 14 residues. CDR1 is DFQATT and CDR2 is SNEGSKA in the germline V gene (reference sequence). The ends were cut back, 1 base at V and 7 bases at J, with 14 bases in the middle. CDR3 residues: CSARGWGDPNIQYF. The CDR3 coding sequence is TGCAGTGCTAGAGGATGGGGGGACCCCAACATTCAGTACTTC.

This clonotype was recorded a few times. The gene calls are TRBV5-4 and TRBJ2-6, with D tentatively TRBD1 (6 bases). The CDR3 is 15 residues long. Trimming removed 0 bases from V and 15 bases from J, with 19 bases in between. CDR1 and CDR2 (germline): SGHNT, YYREEE (reference sequence). CDR3 sequence (DNA): TGTGCCAGCAGCTTGGTTCTGCCGGACAGTGCTTACCTGACTTTC. Translation: CASSLVLPDSAYLTF.

Only a few counts were recorded for this clonotype. V usage is TRBV28 and J usage is TRBJ2-3; D remains unclear. The V and J ends lost 4 bases and 0 bases respectively, with 17 bases between them. Germline V gene lookup returns CDR1 MDHEN and CDR2 SYDVKM. The CDR3 has 17 amino acids. For the CDR3, the DNA is TGTGCCAGCAGTTCCCCCTTAGGCCTAACTAGCACAGATACGCAGTATTTT. Encoded protein: CASSSPLGLTSTDTQYF.

This clonotype was recorded a few times. The J gene is TRBJ2-3, the V gene TRBV6-1; D assignment may be TRBD1 or TRBD2 (5 bases each). The CDR3 runs 16 residues. The germline V gene has CDR1 MNHNS and CDR2 SASEGT. V lost 1 base to trimming and J lost 4 bases, with 15 bases between them. CDR3 DNA sequence: TGTGCCAGCAGTGAAGTTTTGGGCAGGGAGCCAGATACGCAGTATTTT. Amino acid sequence: CASSEVLGREPDTQYF.

This clonotype occurred a few times. This chain uses TRBV10-3 with TRBJ1-6; TRBD1 is a possible D gene (6 bases). V gave up 1 base and J gave up 3 bases, with 10 bases separating them. CDR3 size: 16 residues. Per germline, CDR1 ENHRY and CDR2 SYGVKD. CDR3 bases: TGTGCCATCAGTGAGTGGGGGACAAGCTATAATTCACCCCTCCACTTT. This encodes CAISEWGTSYNSPLHF.

This chain links TRBV6-2 or TRBV6-3 with TRBJ2-2; D ambiguous. The V and J ends lost 6 bases and 6 bases respectively, with 14 bases between them. Germline loops: CDR1 MNHEY, CDR2 SVGEGT. This CDR3 has 14 residues. The DNA of the CDR3 is TGTGCCAGCAGCCGCTCGGACGGGTCCGGGGAGCTGTTTTTT. Its translation is CASSRSDGSGELFF.

Only a few counts were recorded for this clonotype. The chain links TRBV7-2 to TRBJ2-3, with TRBD2 matching 16 bases. Germline V gene lookup returns CDR1 SGHTA and CDR2 FQGNSA. V was pared by 0 bases and J by 4 bases, with 7 bases of the junction left unmatched. This CDR3 spans 19 amino acids. In DNA form, the CDR3 reads TGTGCCAGCAGCTTAGCGGGACTAGCGGGGGGGCCGGATCCAGATACGCAGTATTTT. It translates to CASSLAGLAGGPDPDTQYF.

This clonotype was seen only a few times. The rearrangement uses TRBV9 and TRBJ2-1; TRBD1 aligns across 7 bases. Germline-derived CDR1 and CDR2 are SGDLS and YYNGEE. This CDR3 comprises 15 residues. The ends lost 0 bases at V and 6 bases at J; junction bases unmatched: 6. The CDR3: CASSVAGQGVNEQFF. CDR3 nucleotides: TGTGCCAGCAGCGTAGCGGGCCAGGGGGTCAATGAGCAGTTCTTC.

This clonotype was seen a handful of times. The V gene is TRBV5-5, the J gene TRBJ2-3; perhaps D is TRBD1 or TRBD2 (7 bases each). The CDR3 is 16 amino acids. Germline V gene data show CDR1 as SGHKS and CDR2 as YYEKEE (reference sequence). V was cut by 4 bases and J by 3 bases, with 18 bases left in between. CDR3 DNA: TGTGCCAGCAGCCTCCCCTGGGAGGGGGCAACAGATACGCAGTATTTT. Amino acid sequence: CASSLPWEGATDTQYF.

This clonotype has just a few counts. This rearrangement joins TRBV5-5 to TRBJ2-3; D may be TRBD1 (6 bases). V was shortened by 3 bases and J by 6 bases, with 11 bases between the two germline ends. CDR1 is SGHKS and CDR2 is YYEKEE in the germline V gene (reference sequence). This CDR3 spans 13 amino acids. The chain's CDR3 is CASSWGTFDTQYF. The CDR3, as DNA: TGTGCCAGCAGCTGGGGGACATTCGATACGCAGTATTTT.

In its sample, this clonotype was seen a few times. V is TRBV4-1 and J is TRBJ2-7; 12 nucleotides line up with TRBD2. The CDR3 loop spans 16 amino acids. Per the germline V gene, CDR1 is MGHRA and CDR2 is YSYEKL. Losses at the gene ends were 4 bases for V and 2 bases for J; bases not matched to a gene: 6. This CDR3 is CASSPHLAGGTYEQYF. DNA for the CDR3: TGCGCCAGCAGCCCTCATCTAGCGGGGGGGACCTACGAGCAGTACTTC.

The chain is built from TRBV6-6 and TRBJ2-1, with D possibly being TRBD1 (5 bases). The CDR3 runs to 13 residues. Deletions cut 5 bases from V and 7 bases from J, with 12 bases between. The germline gives CDR1 MNHNY, CDR2 SVGAGI (reference sequence). Here the CDR3 reads CASSPQQGNEQFF. DNA for the CDR3: TGTGCCAGCAGTCCCCAGCAGGGTAATGAGCAGTTCTTC.

This clonotype was seen only a few times. The rearrangement links TRBV16 to TRBJ1-4; D is ambiguous. CDR3 length equals 16 residues. V lost 4 bases to trimming and J lost 6 bases, with 18 bases between them. Germline CDR1 is KGHSY and CDR2 is FQNENV. The CDR3 loop reads CASSPQEGRIDEKLFF. In DNA, the CDR3 is TGTGCCAGCAGCCCTCAGGAGGGCCGGATCGATGAAAAACTGTTTTTT.

This clonotype was picked up many times. The chain has TRBV3-1 and TRBJ2-1; TRBD2 agrees at 7 bases. This CDR3 region has 15 residues. Trimming removed 1 base from V and 4 bases from J; junction bases left unmatched: 4. The germline CDR1 and CDR2 sequences are LGHDT and YNNKEL (reference sequence). The CDR3 region has the DNA TGTGCCAGCAGCCAAGGGTTTAGCGGGTACAATGAGCAGTTCTTC. It specifies CASSQGFSGYNEQFF.

This sequence joins TRBV19 and TRBJ2-7; TRBD2 agrees at 12 bases. V shed 7 bases and J 7 bases; nucleotides not matched to a gene: 5. The CDR3 is made up of 13 amino acids. In germline, CDR1 is LNHDA, CDR2 SQIVND (reference sequence). The CDR3 region has the DNA TGTGCCAGTACCTTGACTAGCGGGGGTGAGCAGTACTTC. Translation gives CASTLTSGGEQYF.

There are many counts of this clonotype. The chain uses TRBV28 and TRBJ1-5; D uncertain. The germline gives CDR1 MDHEN, CDR2 SYDVKM. The CDR3 covers 13 residues. Trimming took off 1 base at V and 4 bases at J, with 5 bases between the two ends. This chain's CDR3 is CASSLSRNQPQHF. CDR3 DNA: TGTGCCAGCAGTTTATCCAGAAATCAGCCCCAGCATTTT. The full variable domain, completed using reference TRBV28 and TRBJ1-5, is DVKVTQSSRYLVKRTGEKVFLECVQDMDHENMFWYRQDPGLGLRLIYFSYDVKMKEKGDIPEGYSVSREKKERFSLILESASTNQTSMYLCASSLSRNQPQHFGDGTRLSIL.

This clonotype was seen only a few times. The genes are TRBV18 and TRBJ2-5, with a weak D call TRBD2 (6 bases). Trimming removed 1 base at V and 3 bases at J, with 15 bases between. Germline V gives CDR1 KGHSH, CDR2 LQKENI. CDR3 length: 16 amino acids. The CDR3 nucleotides read TGTGCCAGCTCACCACTTTCAGGGAGGCTAGAAGAGACCCAGTACTTC. Encoded protein: CASSPLSGRLEETQYF. The whole variable domain, filled in from reference TRBV18 and TRBJ2-5, reads NAGVMQNPRHLVRRRGQEARLRCSPMKGHSHVYWYRQLPEEGLKFMVYLQKENIIDESGMPKERFSAEFPKEGPSILRIQQVVRGDSAAYFCASSPLSGRLEETQYFGPGTRLLVL.

The chain carries TRBV7-3 and TRBJ2-7; possible D gene TRBD1, 5 bases. The germline CDR1 and CDR2 sequences are SGHTA and FQGTGA. The CDR3 extends over 13 amino acids. Trimming stripped 6 bases from V and 7 bases from J, with 16 bases between. Here the CDR3 DNA reads TGTGCCAGCAGGGATACAGGCAGAACGGAGCAGTACTTC. Its protein is CASRDTGRTEQYF.

Only a few counts were recorded for this clonotype. V gene TRBV7-2 combines with J gene TRBJ2-7; 7 bases are shared with TRBD2. The ends lost 5 bases at V and 1 base at J; junction bases unmatched: 8. Looked up from germline, CDR1 is SGHTA and CDR2 is FQGNSA. The CDR3 length is 15 residues. CDR3 amino acids: CASSPSGIASYEQYF. Here the CDR3 DNA reads TGTGCCAGCAGCCCGAGCGGGATCGCGTCCTACGAGCAGTACTTC.

On this clonotype: The junction does not match germline at one end; this may be a read error. The chain joins TRBV2 to TRBJ2-1, with a possible D match to TRBD2 (5 bases). Germline values: CDR1 SNHLY, CDR2 FYNNEI. This CDR3 is built from 14 residues. For the CDR3, the DNA is TGTGACAGCTCTTCGTCGCTAGCTCGTAATGAGCAGTTCTTC. Translated: CDSSSSLARNEQFF.

This clonotype came up a few times. The chain joins TRBV12-3 or TRBV12-4 to TRBJ2-3, with D perhaps TRBD2 (5 bases). V lost 7 bases to trimming and J lost 1 base, with 15 bases between them. This CDR3 has 15 amino acids. The CDR3 region is CASIKGRGRTDTQYF. The CDR3 nucleotides read TGTGCCAGCATAAAGGGCCGAGGGCGCACAGATACGCAGTATTTT.

The gene calls are TRBV20-1 and TRBJ2-3; D uncertain. The CDR3 is made up of 12 amino acids. Germline V gene lookup returns CDR1 DFQATT and CDR2 SNEGSKA (reference sequence). The V gene lost 6 bases and the J gene lost 6 bases, with 13 bases spanning the gap. The CDR3 nucleotides are TGCAGTGCAGAACCAAGGCGCGATACGCAGTATTTT. Its protein product is CSAEPRRDTQYF.

This clonotype was found many times. The CDR3 sequence is CASSKEDLWDCGYTF. The CDR3 nucleotides read TGTGCCAGCAGCAAAGAGGACTTGTGGGATTGTGGCTACACCTTC. V usage is TRBV21-1 and J usage is TRBJ1-2. TRBV21-1 is a known pseudogene. The CDR3 loop spans 15 amino acids.

Points on this clonotype: This may be a read error, as it is one base from a much larger clone. This chain uses TRBV5-1 with TRBJ2-2, with D perhaps given as TRBD1 or TRBD2 (5 bases each). The CDR3 runs 16 residues. Per germline, CDR1 SGHRS and CDR2 YFSETQ. The germline V and J ends were trimmed by 0 bases and 1 base, with 10 bases remaining between them. The CDR3 DNA reads TGCGCCAGCAGCTTGGGAGGGGCAGTGAACACCGGGGAGCTGTTTTTT. Translation gives CASSLGGAVNTGELFF.

At least ten counts were recorded for this clonotype. This chain links TRBV28 with TRBJ1-3, with D unresolved. The CDR3 is made up of 11 amino acids. CDR1 and CDR2 from the germline V gene are MDHEN and SYDVKM. The V end was cut by 5 bases, the J end by 9 bases, with 8 bases between. The CDR3 loop is CASSPGLTIYF. In DNA, the CDR3 is TGTGCCAGCAGTCCCGGTCTCACCATATATTTT.

This clonotype was detected a few times. The rearrangement uses TRBV20-1 and TRBJ2-7; 7 bases align to TRBD1. Trimming cost V 0 bases and J 3 bases; bases outside gene matches: 8. Germline CDR1 DFQATT, CDR2 SNEGSKA (reference sequence). This CDR3 has 15 residues. This chain's CDR3 is CSARDRVTGFYEQYF. The CDR3 DNA follows: TGCAGTGCTAGAGATCGCGTGACAGGGTTCTACGAGCAGTACTTC.

The sample holds many counts of this clonotype. The rearrangement uses TRBV3-1 and TRBJ2-3; the D is unclear. CDR1 and CDR2 (germline): LGHDT, YNNKEL (reference sequence). The CDR3 length is 15 residues. Trimming took off 6 bases at V and 0 bases at J, with 13 bases between the two ends. The CDR3 bases are TGTGCCAGCAGTCGCAGCCTTAGGAGCACAGATACGCAGTATTTT. Translation: CASSRSLRSTDTQYF.

This clonotype was recorded many times. The CDR3 is CASSEPSPAADTQYF. CDR3 bases: TGCGCCAGCAGTGAACCCAGTCCTGCGGCAGATACGCAGTATTTT. V gene TRBV10-1 combines with J gene TRBJ2-3; D is uncertain. The germline gives CDR1 WNHNN, CDR2 SYGVQD (reference sequence). V lost 3 bases and J 4 bases, leaving 14 bases between the germline ends. The CDR3 extends over 15 amino acids.